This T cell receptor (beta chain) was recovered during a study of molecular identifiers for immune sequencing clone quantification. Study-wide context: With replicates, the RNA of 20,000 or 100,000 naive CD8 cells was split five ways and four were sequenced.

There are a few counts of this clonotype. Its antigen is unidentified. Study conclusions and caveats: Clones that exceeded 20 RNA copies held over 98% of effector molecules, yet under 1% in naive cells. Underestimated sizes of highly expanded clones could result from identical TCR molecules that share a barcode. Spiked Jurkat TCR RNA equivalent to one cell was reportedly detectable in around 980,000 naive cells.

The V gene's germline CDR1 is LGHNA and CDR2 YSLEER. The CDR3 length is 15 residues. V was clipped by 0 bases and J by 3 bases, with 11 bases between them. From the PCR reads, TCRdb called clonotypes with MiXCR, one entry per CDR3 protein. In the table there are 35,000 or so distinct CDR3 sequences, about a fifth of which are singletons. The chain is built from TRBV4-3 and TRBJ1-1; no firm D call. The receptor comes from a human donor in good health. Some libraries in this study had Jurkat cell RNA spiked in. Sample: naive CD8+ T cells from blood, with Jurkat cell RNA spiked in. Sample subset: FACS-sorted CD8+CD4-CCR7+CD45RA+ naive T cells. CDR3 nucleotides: TGCGCCAGCAGCCAAGATATGGCAGCGTACACTGAAGCTTTCTTT. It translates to CASSQDMAAYTEAFF.